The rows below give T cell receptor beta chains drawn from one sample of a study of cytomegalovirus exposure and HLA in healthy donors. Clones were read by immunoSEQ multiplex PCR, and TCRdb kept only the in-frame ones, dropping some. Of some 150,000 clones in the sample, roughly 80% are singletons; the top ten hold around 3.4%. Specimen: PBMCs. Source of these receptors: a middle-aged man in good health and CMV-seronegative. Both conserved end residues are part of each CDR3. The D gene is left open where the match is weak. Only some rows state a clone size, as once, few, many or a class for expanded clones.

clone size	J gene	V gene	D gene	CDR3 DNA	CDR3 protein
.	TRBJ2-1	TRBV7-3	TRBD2	TGTGCCAGCAGCTTAAGGACAGGGACTAGCGGGGTCGATGAGCAGTTCTTC	CASSLRTGTSGVDEQFF
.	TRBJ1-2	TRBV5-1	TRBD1	TGCGCCAGCAGCCTAATGCGGACAGGGGGCGACTATGGCTACACCTTC	CASSLMRTGGDYGYTF
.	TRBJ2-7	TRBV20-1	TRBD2	TGCAGTCGGACTAGCATGTCCGAGCAGTACTTC	CSRTSMSEQYF
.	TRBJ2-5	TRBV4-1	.	TGCGCCAGCAGCCAAGGATTCGGCGCAGGGGACACGCGTGGACAAGAGACCCAGTACTTC	CASSQGFGAGDTRGQETQYF
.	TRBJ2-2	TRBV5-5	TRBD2	TGTGCCAGCAGCGCTAGGACTAGCGGGGAAACCGGGGAGCTGTTTTTT	CASSARTSGETGELFF
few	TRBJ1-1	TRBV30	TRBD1	TGTGCCTGGAGTGTAAAGGGGGCTTATCTGAACACTGAAGCTTTCTTT	CAWSVKGAYLNTEAFF
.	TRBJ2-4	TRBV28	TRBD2	TGTGCCAGCAGTTTAACCGGGACTAGTACCCTGATTGCCAAAAACATTCAGTACTTC	CASSLTGTSTLIAKNIQYF
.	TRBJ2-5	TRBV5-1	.	TGCGCCAGCAGCAGGGACTACCAAGAGACCCAGTACTTC	CASSRDYQETQYF
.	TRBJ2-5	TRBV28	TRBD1	TGTGCCAGCATCGGAGCCGGGACAGGGGAACAAGAGACCCAGTACTTC	CASIGAGTGEQETQYF
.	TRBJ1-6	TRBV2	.	TGTGCCAGCAGTGAAGCGTATCAGGGTAATTCACCCCTCCACTTT	CASSEAYQGNSPLHF
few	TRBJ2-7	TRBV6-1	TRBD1	TGTGCCAGCAGTGAACCACGACAGGGAAGCGACGAGCAGTACTTC	CASSEPRQGSDEQYF
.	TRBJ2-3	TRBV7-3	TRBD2	TGTGCCAGCAGCCAGAGGGGAGGGTCGCAGTATTTT	CASSQRGGSQYF
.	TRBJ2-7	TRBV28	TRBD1	TGTGCCAGCAGTGGGGCAGGGGGTGGCTACGAGCAGTACTTC	CASSGAGGGYEQYF
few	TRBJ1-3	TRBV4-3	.	TGCGCCAGCAGCCAAGGGCAGGACACAGGCTCTGGAAACACCATATATTTT	CASSQGQDTGSGNTIYF
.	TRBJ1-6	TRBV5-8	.	TGTGCCACCCCGATGCAGCAGCTCCGCAACTACTATAATTCACCCCTCCACTTT	CATPMQQLRNYYNSPLHF
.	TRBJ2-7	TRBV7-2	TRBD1	TGTGCCAGCAGCTCGGGACAGACCCTCCACGAGCAGTACTTC	CASSSGQTLHEQYF
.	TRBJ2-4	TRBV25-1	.	TGTGCCAGCAGTGAGTACGCGTATGGAAACATTCAGTACTTC	CASSEYAYGNIQYF
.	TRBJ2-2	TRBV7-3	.	TGTGCCAGCAGCTCGACTCCCCTGAACACCGGGGAGCTGTTTTTT	CASSSTPLNTGELFF
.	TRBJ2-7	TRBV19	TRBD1	TGTGCCAGTAGTGCAACCGGGACAGGGCAGGACGAGCAGTACTTC	CASSATGTGQDEQYF
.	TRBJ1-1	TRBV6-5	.	TGTGCCAGCAGGTCCCCGGGAGGAGCTTTCTTT	CASRSPGGAFF
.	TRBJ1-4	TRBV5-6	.	TGTGCCAGCAGCTTGGGGTTTGGAGGTGGTGAAAAACTGTTTTTT	CASSLGFGGGEKLFF
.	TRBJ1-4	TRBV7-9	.	TGTGCCAGCAGCCCGGGGCGGGGTGGTAATGAAAAACTGTTTTTT	CASSPGRGGNEKLFF
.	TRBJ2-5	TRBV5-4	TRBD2	TGTGCCAGCAGCTCAGGGACTAGCGAGGAGACCCAGTACTTC	CASSSGTSEETQYF
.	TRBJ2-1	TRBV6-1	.	TGTGCCAGCTCATTACAGAGCTCCTACAATGAGCAGTTCTTC	CASSLQSSYNEQFF
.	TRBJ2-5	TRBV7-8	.	TGTGCCAGCAGCTGGGCAGAGAGAGAGACCCAGTACTTC	CASSWAERETQYF
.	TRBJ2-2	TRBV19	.	TGTGCCAGTAAAGGGGGGGGTAGGTACACCGGGGAGCTGTTTTTT	CASKGGGRYTGELFF
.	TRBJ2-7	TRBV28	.	TGTGCCAGCACACAGGGCTCCTACGAGCAGTACTTC	CASTQGSYEQYF
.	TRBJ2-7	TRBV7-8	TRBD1	TGTGCCAGCAGCTTAGCGGCAGGGGGTTCCTTCGAGCAGTACTTC	CASSLAAGGSFEQYF
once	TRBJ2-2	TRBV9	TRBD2	TGTGCCAGCAGCGTAGGGAGACTAGCGGGGGGACTGAACACCGGGGAGCTGTTTTTT	CASSVGRLAGGLNTGELFF
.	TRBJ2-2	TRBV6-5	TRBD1	TGTGCCAGCAGTTCCTGGAGGACAGGCGTGACCGGGGAGCTGTTTTTT	CASSSWRTGVTGELFF
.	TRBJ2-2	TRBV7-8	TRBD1	TGTGCCAGCAGCTTAGATGATCGAAGGGGGCCCGGGGAGCTGTTTTTT	CASSLDDRRGPGELFF
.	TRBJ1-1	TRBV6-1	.	TGTGCCAGCACCAGGACGGGGACTGAAGCTTTCTTT	CASTRTGTEAFF
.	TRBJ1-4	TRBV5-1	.	TGCGCCAGCAGCTTGCAAGCAGGGAATAATGAAAAACTGTTTTTT	CASSLQAGNNEKLFF
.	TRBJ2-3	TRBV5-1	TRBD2	TGCGCCAGCAGCTTACTAGCGGAGAGCACAGATACGCAGTATTTT	CASSLLAESTDTQYF
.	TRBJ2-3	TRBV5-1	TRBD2	TGCGCCAGCAAGACTAGCGGGGAGGATACGCAGTATTTT	CASKTSGEDTQYF
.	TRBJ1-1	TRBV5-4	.	TGTGCCAGCAGCTTGGGGAGTGAAGCTTTCTTT	CASSLGSEAFF
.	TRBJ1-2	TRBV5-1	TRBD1	TGCGCCAGCAGCCCAGGGGGTTTGGGCTATGGCTACACCTTC	CASSPGGLGYGYTF
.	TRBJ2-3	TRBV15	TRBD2	TGTGCCACCAGCGCAGGACTAGCGGGGGCGGGGGATACGCAGTATTTT	CATSAGLAGAGDTQYF
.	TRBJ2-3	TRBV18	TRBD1	TGTGCCAGCTCACCAGATAATGACAGGGGGTGTACGCAGTATTTT	CASSPDNDRGCTQYF
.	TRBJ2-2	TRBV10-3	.	TGTGCCATCAGTGCATCAGGGTCCGGGGAGCTGTTTTTT	CAISASGSGELFF
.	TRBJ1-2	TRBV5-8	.	TGTGCCAGCAGCGACCAGGGGTTTATCATTTATGGCTACACCTTC	CASSDQGFIIYGYTF
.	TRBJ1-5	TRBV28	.	TGTGCCAGCAGCACAGAATACTCACGGGGGGCCAATCAGCCCCAGCATTTT	CASSTEYSRGANQPQHF
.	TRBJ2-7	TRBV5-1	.	TGCGCCAGCAGCTTGGGCGGCCCTGAATACGAGCAGTACTTC	CASSLGGPEYEQYF
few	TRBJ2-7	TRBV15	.	TGTGCCACCAGCGAAATGTTGGACAGTTGGGAAAAGTACTTC	CATSEMLDSWEKYF
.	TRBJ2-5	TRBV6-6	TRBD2	TGTGCCAGTATAATAGCGGGGGGCCTCCAAGAGACCCAGTACTTC	CASIIAGGLQETQYF
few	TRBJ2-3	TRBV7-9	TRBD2	TGTGCCAGCAGCTCGGTAGCGGGGGGCATAGATACGCAGTATTTT	CASSSVAGGIDTQYF
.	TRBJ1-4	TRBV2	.	TGTGCCAGCAGTGAAGGTGTAGGGGCAGCCGAAAAACTGTTTTTT	CASSEGVGAAEKLFF
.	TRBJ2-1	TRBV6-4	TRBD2	TGTGCCAGCAGTGAGGCGGCTAGCGGGGGGGCAAATGAGCAGTTCTTC	CASSEAASGGANEQFF
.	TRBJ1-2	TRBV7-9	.	TGTGCCAGCAGCTTAAGGGGGATGGACAGCAACTATGGCTACACCTTC	CASSLRGMDSNYGYTF
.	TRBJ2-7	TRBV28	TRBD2	TGTGCCAGCGCGGGGGGCCTGGCGACTGAGCAGTACTTC	CASAGGLATEQYF
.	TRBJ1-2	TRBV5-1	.	TGCGCCAGCAGCTTGGCAGGGTACGACTATGGCTACACCTTC	CASSLAGYDYGYTF
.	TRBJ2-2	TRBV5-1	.	TGCGCCAGCAGCTTGTTCTCGGGGGACACCGGGGAGCTGTTTTTT	CASSLFSGDTGELFF
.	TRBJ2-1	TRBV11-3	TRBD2	TGTGCCAGCAGCCTGATAACTAGCGGGGGGGCAGAAGAGCAGTTCTTC	CASSLITSGGAEEQFF